This record covers a single TCR beta chain. This entry comes from a study of technical replicates of blood from a handful of donors. The method was immunoSEQ multiplex PCR; TCRdb's version includes in-frame clones alone and lacks a portion of them. The table records roughly 80,000 clones, roughly 95% of them present only once. The CDR3 consists of 13 residues. Germline V gene lookup returns CDR1 MNHNY and CDR2 SVGAGI (reference sequence). V lost 3 bases and J lost 6, with 9 bases in between. This chain joins TRBV6-6 and TRBJ2-1; D is possibly TRBD2 (5 bases). The TCR sequence derives from a human donor in good health. The source material was T cells isolated from PBMCs. The CDR3 loop reads CASSYSSGNEQFF. CDR3 nucleotides: TGTGCCAGCAGTTATTCCAGCGGCAATGAGCAGTTCTTC.